This T cell receptor beta chain was observed in a study of identical twins. Study-level results: Weaker excess sharing between twins was seen in beta out-of-frame sequences. Excess low generation probability was seen in twin-shared out-of-frame alpha sequences. These conclusions were based on statistical analysis (cross-sectional, not following the same donors).

Unique molecular identifiers were in the cDNA, with template-switch universal primer binding. TCRdb used MiXCR to reprocess the 5' RACE reads, holding one entry per CDR3 protein. The table shows more than 350,000 distinct CDR3 sequences, with roughly 9% occurring only once. This clonotype was counted a few times. What it binds is not known. With 5 bases clipped from V and 8 bases from J, the junction kept 10 bases outside the gene matches. Looked up from germline, CDR1 is SGHTA and CDR2 is FQGNSA. CDR3 length equals 16 residues. Material: naive T cells sorted from blood. The chain uses TRBV7-2 and TRBJ2-2; 11 nucleotides align to TRBD2. The clonotype originates from a woman in her fifties or sixties in good health. CDR3 amino acids: CASSRTSGPTGGELFF. The CDR3 bases are TGTGCCAGCAGCCGGACTAGCGGGCCCACCGGGGGGGAGCTGTTTTTT. The full variable domain, rest sourced from reference TRBV7-2 and TRBJ2-2, is GAGVSQSPSNKVTEKGKDVELRCDPISGHTALYWYRQSLGQGLEFLIYFQGNSAPDKSGLPSDRFSAERTGGSVSTLTIQRTQQEDSAVYLCASSRTSGPTGGELFFGEGSRLTVL.